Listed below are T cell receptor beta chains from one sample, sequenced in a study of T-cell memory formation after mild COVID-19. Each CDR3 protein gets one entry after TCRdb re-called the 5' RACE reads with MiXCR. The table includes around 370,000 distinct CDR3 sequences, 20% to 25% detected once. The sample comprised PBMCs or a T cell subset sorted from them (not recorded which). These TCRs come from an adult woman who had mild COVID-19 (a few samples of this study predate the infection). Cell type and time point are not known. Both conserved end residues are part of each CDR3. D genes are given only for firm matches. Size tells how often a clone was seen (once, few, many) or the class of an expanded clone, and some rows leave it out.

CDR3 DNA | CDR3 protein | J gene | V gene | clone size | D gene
TGTGCCAGCAGTCCTACCCCGGGTACAAATGAGCAGTTCTTC | CASSPTPGTNEQFF | TRBJ2-1 | TRBV6-5 | few | -
TGTGCCAGCAGCGGAGGCGGGCTTCCAACAGATACGCAGTATTTT | CASSGGGLPTDTQYF | TRBJ2-3 | TRBV5-8 | - | -
TGTGCCAGCAGTTTCTCCGGGACAGCCCATCTGGGTGAGCAGTTCTTC | CASSFSGTAHLGEQFF | TRBJ2-1 | TRBV27 | - | TRBD1
TGTGCCAGCAGTGAACCAGTGACATACGAGCAGTACTTC | CASSEPVTYEQYF | TRBJ2-7 | TRBV25-1 | many | -
TGTGCCAGCAGCCCACACGACAGAGAGACATATTACAATGAGCAGTTCTTC | CASSPHDRETYYNEQFF | TRBJ2-1 | TRBV7-8 | - | -
TGTGCCAGCAGTTACCGAGAGGGCTATGGCTACACCTTC | CASSYREGYGYTF | TRBJ1-2 | TRBV6-5 | - | -
TGTGCCAGCAGGCCGTCCGTAAACACTGAAGCTTTCTTT | CASRPSVNTEAFF | TRBJ1-1 | TRBV12-3/TRBV12-4 | few | -
TGTGCCAGTGCTCTTAACTTGCGGTCCTCGACAGAACACAATGAGCAGTTCTTC | CASALNLRSSTEHNEQFF | TRBJ2-1 | TRBV2 | - | -
TGTGCCAGCAGCGTAGAGGCGGGGGGCTTCACAGATACGCAGTATTTT | CASSVEAGGFTDTQYF | TRBJ2-3 | TRBV9 | - | TRBD2
TGTGCCAGCAGTTCCGGGGGGGCGGGCGAGCAGTTCTTC | CASSSGGAGEQFF | TRBJ2-1 | TRBV12-3/TRBV12-4 | many | TRBD2
TGCGCCAGCAGCTTGGAAGGACCGGGGTGGGAGACCCAGTACTTC | CASSLEGPGWETQYF | TRBJ2-5 | TRBV5-1 | many | -
TGTGCCAGTAGCTCTACAGGGGTTGGCTACACCTTC | CASSSTGVGYTF | TRBJ1-2 | TRBV19 | few | TRBD1
TGTGCCAGCAGGCCGGCCGAGCGGGTTTGGCAAGAGACCCAGTACTTC | CASRPAERVWQETQYF | TRBJ2-5 | TRBV7-9 | - | -
TGTGCCAGCAGTGAAATCGGACTGGCTTTCTTT | CASSEIGLAFF | TRBJ1-1 | TRBV12-3/TRBV12-4 | - | -
TGCGCCAGCAGCTTGGCCGGTCAGGGCGGAGGGCCCCAAGTAGCCGAGCAGTACTTC | CASSLAGQGGGPQVAEQYF | TRBJ2-7 | TRBV5-1 | few | -
TGTGCCAGCAGCCAAGACGAAGTTGGACTGCGGAACACCATATATTTT | CASSQDEVGLRNTIYF | TRBJ1-3 | TRBV4-2 | few | -
TGTGCCAGCAGCGCGACTGGCGGGGGGTACAATGAGCAGTTCTTC | CASSATGGGYNEQFF | TRBJ2-1 | TRBV7-8 | - | TRBD2
TGTGCCAGCAGTAGGGATCATGGGGGGGTCGACTCGAACACTGAAGCTTTCTTT | CASSRDHGGVDSNTEAFF | TRBJ1-1 | TRBV12-3/TRBV12-4 | few | -
TGTGCCAGCAGCTTAGATCGCCGGACTGAGCAGTTCTTC | CASSLDRRTEQFF | TRBJ2-1 | TRBV11-3 | - | -
TGTGCCAGCAGCTTCCCCTTAGCCGGGGGCTTAAGCACAGATACGCAGTATTTT | CASSFPLAGGLSTDTQYF | TRBJ2-3 | TRBV7-9 | - | -
TGCGCCAGCAGCTTGGTAGGAGCAACTAATGAAAAACTGTTTTTT | CASSLVGATNEKLFF | TRBJ1-4 | TRBV5-1 | - | -
TGTGCCAGCAGCCAGCCGGGACAGGGGGCGAGCTCTGGGGCCAACGTCCTGACTTTC | CASSQPGQGASSGANVLTF | TRBJ2-6 | TRBV14 | - | TRBD1
TGCAGTGCTCTTGAGACTAGCGCCTACAATGAGCAGTTCTTC | CSALETSAYNEQFF | TRBJ2-1 | TRBV20-1 | few | TRBD2
TGTGCCAGCAGCCCACCTAGGGCACACACTGAAGCTTTCTTT | CASSPPRAHTEAFF | TRBJ1-1 | TRBV7-9 | - | -
TGCGCCAGCAGCTCTGGACGTATTAACACCGGGGAGCTGTTTTTT | CASSSGRINTGELFF | TRBJ2-2 | TRBV5-1 | - | -
TGCAGCGTTGTAATAGCGGGGGGCGTTGAGACCCAGTACTTC | CSVVIAGGVETQYF | TRBJ2-5 | TRBV29-1 | - | TRBD2
TGTGCCAGCTCACCGGGACGGACCTACGAGCAGTACTTC | CASSPGRTYEQYF | TRBJ2-7 | TRBV18 | many | -
TGCAGTGCTAGACCGCGGGGTCCAGGCACAGATACGCAGTATTTT | CSARPRGPGTDTQYF | TRBJ2-3 | TRBV20-1 | - | -
TGTGCCAGCAGCTTAGACGGGAGGTACACAGATACGCAGTATTTT | CASSLDGRYTDTQYF | TRBJ2-3 | TRBV7-2 | - | TRBD2
TGTGCCAGCAGTTTGGGTCTCGGGGACGAGCCCCAGCATTTT | CASSLGLGDEPQHF | TRBJ1-5 | TRBV12-3/TRBV12-4 | few | -
TGTGCCAGTAGTGCAGAACTAGCGGGAGTACGCAATGAGCAGTTCTTC | CASSAELAGVRNEQFF | TRBJ2-1 | TRBV19 | few | TRBD2
TGCAGTGCCACACCCCAGCGCTACGAGCAGTACTTC | CSATPQRYEQYF | TRBJ2-7 | TRBV20-1 | few | -
TGTGCCAGCAGTTCGCGGACACTCACCGGGGAGCTGTTTTTT | CASSSRTLTGELFF | TRBJ2-2 | TRBV12-3/TRBV12-4 | - | -
TGTGCCAGCAGTGTGTCCTGGGGGCATGAGCAGTTCTTC | CASSVSWGHEQFF | TRBJ2-1 | TRBV2 | once | -
TGCAGTGCAAACCTGGGACTAGCGGGAGGGGGCGAGCAGTACTTC | CSANLGLAGGGEQYF | TRBJ2-7 | TRBV20-1 | - | TRBD2
TGTGCCAGCAGTCCGGCCGGGACTAGCGGGGGAGAGACCCAGTACTTC | CASSPAGTSGGETQYF | TRBJ2-5 | TRBV6-5 | - | TRBD2
TGTGCCACCAGCAGAGATGACCTTTCTGGAAACACCATATATTTT | CATSRDDLSGNTIYF | TRBJ1-3 | TRBV15 | - | -
TGCGCCAGCAGCCGCGTTTTCGGCCAGACCCAAGAGACCCAGTACTTC | CASSRVFGQTQETQYF | TRBJ2-5 | TRBV4-3 | - | -
TGTGCCAGCAGCTTGGCCCTGATGGACACTGAAGCTTTCTTT | CASSLALMDTEAFF | TRBJ1-1 | TRBV7-6 | - | -
TGTGCCAGCAGTTTACGGCGGGCACACTACGAGCAGTACTTC | CASSLRRAHYEQYF | TRBJ2-7 | TRBV27 | - | -
TGCAGCGTTGCGAGCAGGGGTTACGGAAACACCATATATTTT | CSVASRGYGNTIYF | TRBJ1-3 | TRBV29-1 | - | -
TGTGCCAGCAGTCGACTAGGAGACACCGGGGAGCTGTTTTTT | CASSRLGDTGELFF | TRBJ2-2 | TRBV14 | - | -
TGTGCCGTGGGGGACAGGGGGAATACAATGCAGTTCTTC | CAVGDRGNTMQFF | TRBJ2-1 | TRBV24-1 | few | TRBD1
TGTGCCAGCAAACTAAACAATGAGCAGTTCTTC | CASKLNNEQFF | TRBJ2-1 | TRBV6-5 | many | -
TGCAGCGTTGAAGAGGGGGGCAGCCCAGATACGCAGTATTTT | CSVEEGGSPDTQYF | TRBJ2-3 | TRBV29-1 | few | -
TGTGCCAGCAGCTCCTATTTGTCTTTAGCGGGAGCCTACGAGCAGTACTTC | CASSSYLSLAGAYEQYF | TRBJ2-7 | TRBV7-2 | - | TRBD2
TGTGCCAGCAGAGAGACCTTGAGGGGCCTTTATAATACAGATACGCAGTATTTT | CASRETLRGLYNTDTQYF | TRBJ2-3 | TRBV7-2 | few | -
TGCGCCAGCAGCCGGACAGGGTCATCAGATACGCAGTATTTT | CASSRTGSSDTQYF | TRBJ2-3 | TRBV5-1 | few | TRBD1
TGCAGCGTTGACCAAAAGCGCCCGGTGACAGATACGCAGTATTTT | CSVDQKRPVTDTQYF | TRBJ2-3 | TRBV29-1 | - | -
TGTGCCAGCAGTTTACAACCCCTTTACAATGAGCAGTTCTTC | CASSLQPLYNEQFF | TRBJ2-1 | TRBV12-3/TRBV12-4 | - | -